This is a list of T cell receptor beta chains from one sample in a study of T cell repertoires in cytomegalovirus infection. TCRdb re-called the reads with MiXCR, one entry per CDR3 protein. The sample includes hundreds of thousands of distinct CDR3 sequences, around 32% of them seen just once. These receptors have no identified antigens. Sequencing was performed on cultured CD8+ T cells from PBMCs, taken from culture after CMV antigen stimulation. These receptors were taken from a human donor in good health (CMV status not recorded). Some clones in this sample may be carry-over from other donors' samples. The CDR3 runs from the conserved cysteine through the conserved F or W. A D gene is named only where the DNA matches it firmly. The listing skips clone size in some rows; elsewhere it reads once, few, many or a size class.

>NA|NA|TRBJ1-6|TRBV7-9
CASSQSLGGNSPLHF
TGTGCCAGCAGCCAATCTCTGGGGGGTAATTCACCCCTCCACTTT
>NA|NA|TRBJ2-5|TRBV11-1
CASSLDPNERQETQYF
TGTGCCAGCAGCTTAGACCCCAATGAGCGCCAAGAGACCCAGTACTTC
>NA|NA|TRBJ1-2|TRBV24-1
CATSDLDSPPNYGYTF
TGTGCCACCAGTGATTTGGACAGCCCACCGAACTATGGCTACACCTTC
>NA|NA|TRBJ2-3|TRBV9
CASSVSGVTDTQYF
TGTGCCAGCAGCGTAAGCGGTGTCACAGATACGCAGTATTTT
>NA|TRBD2|TRBJ2-2|TRBV19
CASSPGLAEWPGELFF
TGTGCCAGTAGTCCCGGACTAGCGGAATGGCCCGGGGAGCTGTTTTTT
>NA|NA|TRBJ2-3|TRBV7-2
CASSPGAGIADTQYF
TGTGCCAGCAGCCCGGGGGCGGGGATCGCAGATACGCAGTATTTT
>NA|TRBD1|TRBJ1-2|TRBV5-5
CASSLTPGQLYGYTF
TGTGCCAGCAGCCTCACCCCGGGACAGCTCTATGGCTACACCTTC
>NA|NA|TRBJ1-1|TRBV25-1
CASSEGPRGSEAFF
TGTGCCAGCAGTGAGGGCCCTCGAGGTTCTGAAGCTTTCTTT
>NA|NA|TRBJ1-5|TRBV7-9
CASSPTGEPQHF
TGTGCCAGCAGTCCGACGGGGGAGCCCCAGCATTTT
>few|NA|TRBJ1-2|TRBV7-8
CASSPEGIGGYTF
TGTGCCAGCAGCCCTGAGGGGATCGGGGGCTACACCTTC
>few|NA|TRBJ1-1|TRBV6-2/TRBV6-3
CASSYSRAQNTEAFF
TGTGCCAGCAGTTACTCGAGGGCACAGAACACTGAAGCTTTCTTT
>many|TRBD1|TRBJ2-7|TRBV5-6
CASSLAVSGQGEERGEQYF
TGTGCCAGCAGCTTGGCGGTTTCGGGACAGGGTGAGGAGCGTGGCGAGCAGTACTTC
>NA|NA|TRBJ1-4|TRBV6-6
CASRKARTNEKLFF
TGTGCCAGCAGGAAGGCGCGGACTAATGAAAAACTGTTTTTT
>few|TRBD1|TRBJ1-1|TRBV6-5
CASSYSIPGRGTEAFF
TGTGCCAGCAGTTACTCGATCCCCGGCAGGGGGACTGAAGCTTTCTTT
>few|TRBD1|TRBJ2-7|TRBV9
CASSANPGQRPYEQYF
TGTGCCAGCAGCGCTAATCCGGGACAGCGCCCCTACGAGCAGTACTTC
>few|NA|TRBJ2-5|TRBV10-3
CAVGAASGAGETQYF
TGTGCCGTCGGCGCCGCCTCAGGGGCGGGGGAGACCCAGTACTTC
>few|TRBD1|TRBJ1-1|TRBV7-9
CAGTGKNTEAFF
TGTGCCGGGACAGGGAAGAACACTGAAGCTTTCTTT
>few|NA|TRBJ1-1|TRBV7-9
CASIAAGNTEAFF
TGTGCCAGCATAGCGGCGGGGAACACTGAAGCTTTCTTT
>few|NA|TRBJ1-5|TRBV12-5
CASGPPGFQPQHF
TGTGCTAGTGGCCCCCCAGGGTTCCAGCCCCAGCATTTT
>NA|NA|TRBJ2-7|TRBV5-1
CASSPPPGEKGEQYF
TGCGCCAGCAGCCCCCCCCCGGGGGAGAAGGGCGAGCAGTACTTC
>NA|TRBD1|TRBJ1-6|TRBV6-1
CASSELPGQGYSPLHF
TGTGCCAGCAGTGAACTACCGGGACAGGGTTATTCACCCCTCCACTTT
>few|NA|TRBJ2-6|TRBV2
CASSDPRVSGANVLTF
TGTGCCAGCAGTGACCCGCGTGTCTCTGGGGCCAACGTCCTGACTTTC
>NA|NA|TRBJ1-1|TRBV6-5
CASSYEGLGEAFF
TGTGCCAGCAGTTATGAAGGGCTGGGGGAAGCTTTCTTT
>many|NA|TRBJ2-1|TRBV19
CASSFSDDSYNEQFF
TGTGCCAGTAGTTTCTCTGACGACTCCTACAATGAGCAGTTCTTC
>few|NA|TRBJ2-7|TRBV6-1
CAGEDYVF
TGTGCGGGTGAGGACTATGTCTTC
>NA|TRBD1|TRBJ2-2|TRBV6-2/TRBV6-3
CASSYHRGRTGELFF
TGTGCCAGCAGTTACCACAGGGGGCGGACCGGGGAGCTGTTTTTT
>once|TRBD2|TRBJ2-7|TRBV5-1
CASSLTREAYEQYF
TGCGCCAGCAGCCTAACCCGGGAGGCCTACGAGCAGTACTTC
>NA|NA|TRBJ1-1|TRBV10-3
CAISVDSMNTEAFF
TGTGCCATCAGTGTGGACTCTATGAACACTGAAGCTTTCTTT
>many|NA|TRBJ2-5|TRBV7-6
CASSLGPSGQGGETQYF
TGTGCCAGCAGCTTAGGTCCTTCGGGGCAGGGTGGAGAGACCCAGTACTTC
>NA|TRBD1|TRBJ2-7|TRBV4-1
CASSHSTGGSEQYF
TGCGCCAGCAGCCATTCCACAGGGGGCAGCGAGCAGTACTTC
>few|TRBD1|TRBJ1-1|TRBV28
CASRPGQVFMNTEAFF
TGTGCCAGCAGACCAGGACAGGTATTCATGAACACTGAAGCTTTCTTT
>NA|NA|TRBJ1-2|TRBV6-4
CASSYSADLGPDGYTF
TGTGCCAGCAGTTACTCGGCGGACTTGGGGCCCGATGGCTACACCTTC
>NA|TRBD1|TRBJ1-2|TRBV10-3
CAISVGGRGYTF
TGTGCCATCTCAGTAGGGGGCCGTGGCTACACCTTC
>few|TRBD1|TRBJ2-7|TRBV4-1
CASSHTGTGLNEQYF
TGCGCCAGCAGCCACACCGGGACAGGGCTTAACGAGCAGTACTTC
>NA|TRBD2|TRBJ2-5|TRBV28
CASSLSLAGGYQETQYF
TGTGCCAGCAGTTTATCACTAGCGGGGGGCTACCAAGAGACCCAGTACTTC
>NA|NA|TRBJ1-3|TRBV7-7
CASSPTQGLGSGNTIYF
TGTGCTAGCAGCCCGACCCAGGGGCTAGGCTCTGGAAACACCATATATTTT
>many|TRBD1|TRBJ1-1|TRBV7-9
CASSSTLGQPPFLTEAFF
TGTGCCAGCAGCTCAACTCTGGGACAGCCCCCATTCCTCACTGAAGCTTTCTTT
>NA|TRBD1|TRBJ2-1|TRBV2
CASRAKTGLNEQFF
TGTGCCAGCAGGGCTAAGACAGGGCTAAATGAGCAGTTCTTC
>NA|TRBD2|TRBJ2-1|TRBV24-1
CATGLAGVHNELF
TGTGCCACAGGACTAGCGGGGGTGCACAATGAGCTCTTC
>few|NA|TRBJ1-2|TRBV4-3
CASSQDGQGVGYGYTF
TGCGCCAGCAGCCAAGATGGTCAGGGCGTGGGATATGGCTACACCTTC
>NA|NA|TRBJ2-1|TRBV7-2
CASVARGSHNEQFF
TGTGCCAGCGTGGCTCGGGGGTCCCACAATGAGCAGTTCTTC
>NA|NA|TRBJ1-1|TRBV12-3/TRBV12-4
CASSSGQWTEAFF
TGTGCCAGCAGTTCCGGACAGTGGACTGAAGCTTTCTTT
>NA|NA|TRBJ2-1|TRBV7-6
CASSSPVLYNEQFF
TGTGCCAGCAGCTCGCCGGTACTTTACAATGAGCAGTTCTTC
>few|NA|TRBJ2-7|TRBV12-3/TRBV12-4
CASSLRALTYEQYF
TGTGCCAGCAGTTTAAGGGCCTTAACCTACGAGCAGTACTTC
>NA|NA|TRBJ2-3|TRBV4-1
CASSEGEEDTQYF
TGCGCCAGCAGCGAGGGTGAGGAAGATACGCAGTATTTT
>NA|NA|TRBJ2-5|TRBV20-1
CSAPGALGQYF
TGCAGTGCCCCAGGGGCCCTCGGCCAGTACTTC
>many|TRBD2|TRBJ2-2|TRBV6-1
CASSERERENTGELFF
TGTGCCAGCAGTGAGAGGGAGCGGGAGAACACCGGGGAGCTGTTTTTT
>few|NA|TRBJ2-7|TRBV27
CASSTSLSSYEQYF
TGTGCCAGCAGTACGAGTTTGAGCTCCTACGAGCAGTACTTC
>NA|NA|TRBJ1-2|TRBV29-1
CSVGSSDLYGYTF
TGCAGCGTTGGCTCCTCGGATCTATATGGCTACACCTTC
>NA|NA|TRBJ1-6|TRBV7-4
CASSSETGRHSPLHF
TGTGCCAGCAGCTCGGAGACAGGTCGGCATTCACCCCTCCACTTT
>once|NA|TRBJ1-1|TRBV27
CASSRTGNNPFF
TGTGCCAGCAGCAGAACCGGGAATAACCCTTTCTTT
>NA|NA|TRBJ1-1|TRBV19
CASSIGGNAEAFF
TGTGCCAGTAGTATAGGGGGCAACGCTGAAGCTTTCTTT
>NA|NA|TRBJ2-3|TRBV13
CASSFPVFTDTQYF
TGTGCCAGCAGCTTCCCAGTATTCACAGATACGCAGTATTTT